This T cell receptor beta chain was recorded in a study of T cell responses to AZD1222 COVID-19 vaccine. As for this clone: Antigen unknown.

Second doses were pooled across both intervals (about 4 or about 12 weeks). Study results and caveats: Regions left unmutated in variants are reportedly the target of nearly half of spike-specific TCRs. Donor demographics were predominantly white British with a female majority; clonal diversity may be underestimated. The study found Spike-specific TCR breadth and depth rose after two AZD1222 doses.

After removal of 0 bases from V and 8 bases from J, the junction contained 13 bases not matched to a gene. There are 17 residues in the CDR3. CDR1 and CDR2 (germline): SEHNR, FQNEAQ (reference sequence). Assay: immunoSEQ multiplex PCR; the TCRdb copy retains only in-frame clones and omits some. Of 150,000 or so clones in the sample, 92% are singletons; the top ten hold around 1.3%. The chain employs TRBV7-9 and TRBJ1-3, with 7 bases matching TRBD1. Here the sequenced sample was peripheral blood, taken 28 days after the second AZD1222 dose. The receptor's source is an adult who received the AZD1222 COVID-19 vaccine. For the CDR3, the DNA is TGTGCCAGCAGCTTAGCGTACAGGGGTGCTTTCATGGACACCATATATTTT. It encodes CASSLAYRGAFMDTIYF.